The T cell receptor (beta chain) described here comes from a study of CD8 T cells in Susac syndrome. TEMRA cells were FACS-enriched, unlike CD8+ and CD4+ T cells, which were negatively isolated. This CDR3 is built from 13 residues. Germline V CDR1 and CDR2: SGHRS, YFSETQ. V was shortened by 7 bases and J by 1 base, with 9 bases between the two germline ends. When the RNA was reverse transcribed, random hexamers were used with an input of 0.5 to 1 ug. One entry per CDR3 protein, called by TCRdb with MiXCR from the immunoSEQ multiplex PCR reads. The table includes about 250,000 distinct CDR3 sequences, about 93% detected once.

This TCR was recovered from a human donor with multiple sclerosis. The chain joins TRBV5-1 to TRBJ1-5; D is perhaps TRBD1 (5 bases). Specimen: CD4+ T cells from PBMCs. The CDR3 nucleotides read TGCGCCAGCGCCCGGGACAGCAATCAGCCCCAGCATTTT. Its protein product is CASARDSNQPQHF.